A selection of T cell receptor beta chains follows, all from one sample in a study of cytomegalovirus exposure and HLA in healthy donors. TCRdb's table, derived via immunoSEQ multiplex PCR, lists solely in-frame clones and lacks some. This sample carries about 200,000 clones, over 75% of them seen once, and the ten largest clones take around 2%. Material for sequencing was PBMCs. Every receptor here comes from a man between 18 and 35 years old in good health and CMV-seronegative. Both conserved end residues are part of each CDR3. A D gene is named only where the DNA matches it firmly. The size field is filled for only some rows; it gives once, few, many or a size class.

J: TRBJ1-5
D: TRBD1
V: TRBV11-2
size: few
DNA: TGTGCCAGCAGCTTAGGGACAGGGGGTCGCGACAATCAGCCCCAGCATTTT
CDR3: CASSLGTGGRDNQPQHF

J: TRBJ2-1
D: TRBD2
V: TRBV7-6
size: .
DNA: TGTGCCAGCAGCCATTCAGGTAGCGGGGGGGCAAGCTCCTACAATGAGCAGTTCTTC
CDR3: CASSHSGSGGASSYNEQFF

J: TRBJ2-2
D: .
V: TRBV7-9
size: .
DNA: TGTTCCAGCAGCTTCTTCGGGGGAGGCTACGTTGACACCGGGGAGCTGTTTTTT
CDR3: CSSSFFGGGYVDTGELFF

J: TRBJ1-1
D: TRBD1
V: TRBV5-6
size: .
DNA: TGTGCCAGCAGCAAATATGACAGGGGGCGCAGAACTGAAGCTTTCTTT
CDR3: CASSKYDRGRRTEAFF

J: TRBJ2-2
D: TRBD2
V: TRBV7-8
size: .
DNA: TGTGCCAGCAGCTTGCGCCCGGGGACTAGCGGGAGTAGGGCCGGGGAGCTGTTTTTT
CDR3: CASSLRPGTSGSRAGELFF

J: TRBJ1-2
D: TRBD1
V: TRBV28
size: .
DNA: TGTGCCAGCAGCCTACCGGGACGACAGGGAACTTACTATGGCTACACCTTC
CDR3: CASSLPGRQGTYYGYTF

J: TRBJ2-1
D: TRBD1
V: TRBV7-2
size: .
DNA: TGTGCCAGCAGCCTCGGACAGGCCTACAATGAGCAGTTCTTC
CDR3: CASSLGQAYNEQFF

J: TRBJ2-3
D: TRBD2
V: TRBV27
size: .
DNA: TGTGCCAGCAGTTTCTCCCCCCCTGGCGGGAGAGGAGATACGCAGTATTTT
CDR3: CASSFSPPGGRGDTQYF

J: TRBJ2-3
D: .
V: TRBV6-1
size: .
DNA: TGTGCCAGCAGTGAGACCAGCGGCGGAGATACGCAGTATTTT
CDR3: CASSETSGGDTQYF

J: TRBJ2-5
D: TRBD2
V: TRBV5-6
size: .
DNA: TGTGCCAGCAGCTTGGACCTTAGCGGGAGGGACCAAGAGACCCAGTACTTC
CDR3: CASSLDLSGRDQETQYF

J: TRBJ2-7
D: .
V: TRBV6-6
size: .
DNA: TGTGCCAGCAGTTACTCGAGAGAGGGTACTGGCGAGCAGTACTTC
CDR3: CASSYSREGTGEQYF

J: TRBJ1-6
D: .
V: TRBV25-1
size: .
DNA: TGTGCCAGCGTTGCAGGATATAATTCACCCCTCCACTTT
CDR3: CASVAGYNSPLHF

J: TRBJ1-4
D: TRBD1
V: TRBV9
size: .
DNA: TGTGCCAGCAGCAGCGGACAGGCTGAAAAACTGTTTTTT
CDR3: CASSSGQAEKLFF

J: TRBJ2-1
D: TRBD1
V: TRBV9
size: .
DNA: TGTGCCAGCAGCCATTCCTCCGGGACAGGGGTGTGGAATGAGCAGTTCTTC
CDR3: CASSHSSGTGVWNEQFF

J: TRBJ1-4
D: .
V: TRBV21-1
size: once
DNA: TGTGCCAGCAGCCCCCGCCACGACAGGGAAAATGAAAAACTGTTTTTT
CDR3: CASSPRHDRENEKLFF

J: TRBJ2-2
D: .
V: TRBV10-1
size: .
DNA: TGCGCCAGCAGTGATTACAGCCCGGCTGGCGGGGAGCTGTTTTTT
CDR3: CASSDYSPAGGELFF

J: TRBJ2-7
D: .
V: TRBV7-2
size: .
DNA: TGTGCCAGCAGTAGTAGCGGAGGGGCCTACGAGCAGTACTTC
CDR3: CASSSSGGAYEQYF

J: TRBJ2-3
D: TRBD2
V: TRBV10-3
size: .
DNA: TGTGCCATCAGTGGACTAGCGGGAGGGTATGGCACAGATACGCAGTATTTT
CDR3: CAISGLAGGYGTDTQYF

J: TRBJ2-7
D: TRBD2
V: TRBV6-6
size: .
DNA: TGTGCCACCAGGACTAGCGACCCTTACGAGCAGTACTTC
CDR3: CATRTSDPYEQYF

J: TRBJ1-4
D: .
V: TRBV6-5
size: .
DNA: TGTGCCAGCAGCCCCCGCGGGTATGAAAAACTGTTTTTT
CDR3: CASSPRGYEKLFF

J: TRBJ2-1
D: TRBD2
V: TRBV5-4
size: .
DNA: TGTGCCAGCAGCTTGGCAGCTAGCGGGATAAACAATGAACAGTTCTTC
CDR3: CASSLAASGINNEQFF

J: TRBJ1-5
D: .
V: TRBV7-2
size: .
DNA: TGTGCCAGCAGCTTACTCCCCCAAGCGATGGGCAATCAGCCCCAGCATTTT
CDR3: CASSLLPQAMGNQPQHF

J: TRBJ2-7
D: TRBD1
V: TRBV27
size: .
DNA: TGTGCCAGCAGATTTGGGACAGGGGGATTCTACGAGCAGTACTTC
CDR3: CASRFGTGGFYEQYF

J: TRBJ2-1
D: .
V: TRBV7-6
size: .
DNA: TGTGCCAGCAGCTTTTCCCCTACTATGGACAATGAGCAGTTCTTC
CDR3: CASSFSPTMDNEQFF

J: TRBJ1-6
D: TRBD1
V: TRBV19
size: .
DNA: TGTGCCAGTAGTCCGCCACAGGGGAACTCCTATAATTCACCCCTCCACTTT
CDR3: CASSPPQGNSYNSPLHF

J: TRBJ2-5
D: TRBD2
V: TRBV9
size: .
DNA: TGTGCCAGCAGCCCCCCGGGGGGGAGACCAGAGACCCAGTACTTC
CDR3: CASSPPGGRPETQYF

J: TRBJ1-4
D: .
V: TRBV18
size: .
DNA: TGTGCCAGCTCACCAGAGCCTACAGGTCCAAAACTGTTTTTT
CDR3: CASSPEPTGPKLFF